The 27 T cell receptor beta chains given below trace back to one sample, sequenced in a study of cytomegalovirus exposure and HLA in healthy donors listed by TCRdb under 2017. Receptor libraries were prepared by the immunoSEQ multiplex PCR assay. For the multiplex PCR, a mixture combining 60 forward primers for TCR Vbeta segments and 13 reverse primers for TCR Jbeta segments was used. Imported from immuneACCESS, the table was reduced by TCRdb to in-frame sequences with V and J called. These copies leave out some clones; in studies compared against another copy, an unresolved V gene accounts for under half, and the cause of the remainder is not known. Within this sample are around 74,000 clones, with less than 80% of them counted one time only. The ten largest clones represent 2.5% of the sample. The sample taken for sequencing was PBMCs. The source is a man younger than 40 in good health and CMV-seronegative.

This chain links TRBV28 with TRBJ2-4; 8 positions match TRBD2. V shed 6 bases and J 5 bases; nucleotides not matched to a gene: 12. This CDR3 is 16 amino acids long. Germline V lookup: CDR1 MDHEN, CDR2 SYDVKM. The CDR3 DNA sequence: TGTGCCAGCAGCCCGCACCTAGCGGGTCTGCAAAACATTCAGTACTTC. Amino acids: CASSPHLAGLQNIQYF.

This clone appeared a single time. This chain links TRBV4-2 with TRBJ1-2; a possible D gene is TRBD1 (5 bases). Germline assignment: CDR1 LGHNA and CDR2 YNFKEQ. CDR3 length: 16 amino acids. V was pared by 0 bases and J by 4 bases, with 15 bases between. The CDR3 coding sequence is TGTGCCAGCAGCCAAGAGGCGCAGGGTGGCCTCTATGGCTACACCTTC. Its translation: CASSQEAQGGLYGYTF.

The chain couples TRBV6-1 to TRBJ2-6; weak D call: TRBD1 (5 bases). V lost 4 bases to trimming and J lost 1 base, with 11 bases between them. Germline CDR1 and CDR2: MNHNS and SASEGT. The length of the CDR3 is 16 residues. The DNA of the CDR3 is TGTGCCAGCAGTGCCAGGGTCACGTCTGGGGCCAACGTCCTGACTTTC. Its protein is CASSARVTSGANVLTF.

The V call is TRBV11-3, the J call TRBJ2-5; 11 nucleotides agree with TRBD2. The CDR3 runs 20 residues. Losses at the gene ends were 4 bases for V and 3 bases for J; bases not matched to a gene: 19. The V gene's germline CDR1 is SGHNT and CDR2 YENEEA. The CDR3 protein is CASSSNYNPGTSGVKETQYF. The CDR3 DNA follows: TGTGCCAGCAGCTCAAACTACAACCCCGGGACTAGCGGAGTAAAAGAGACCCAGTACTTC. Full variable domain (missing parts from reference TRBV11-3 and TRBJ2-5): EAGVVQSPRYKIIEKKQPVAFWCNPISGHNTLYWYLQNLGQGPELLIRYENEEAVDDSQLPKDRFSAERLKGVDSTLKIQPAELGDSAVYLCASSSNYNPGTSGVKETQYFGPGTRLLVL.

The chain recombines TRBV6-6 with TRBJ1-1; no clear D gene. The length of the CDR3 is 13 residues. Germline values: CDR1 MNHNY, CDR2 SVGAGI (reference sequence). The germline V and J ends were trimmed by 6 bases and 10 bases, with 18 bases remaining between them. Written as DNA, the CDR3 is TGTGCCAGCAGCCTGAAAATTGAGAGAGGAGCTTTCTTT. Translation gives CASSLKIERGAFF.

This rearrangement joins TRBV6-6 to TRBJ2-7, with D unresolved. Looked up from germline, CDR1 is MNHNY and CDR2 is SVGAGI (reference sequence). V was cut by 6 bases and J by 0 bases, with 15 bases left in between. The CDR3 loop spans 15 amino acids. Here the CDR3 DNA reads TGTGCCAGCAGACGTACCCTAGAGGTCTCCTACGAGCAGTACTTC. Amino acid sequence: CASRRTLEVSYEQYF.

J is TRBJ2-2 and V is TRBV9, with 10 bases fitting TRBD2. Germline CDR1 and CDR2: SGDLS and YYNGEE. This CDR3 is 18 amino acids long. J lost 5 bases, V lost 6 bases, and 16 bases had no gene match. CDR3 in amino acids: CASTGQSGTSVRTGELFF. The CDR3 coding sequence is TGTGCCAGCACCGGACAGTCCGGGACTAGCGTGCGAACCGGGGAGCTGTTTTTT.

The chain links TRBV27 to TRBJ2-7; a possible D gene is TRBD2 (6 bases). V was shortened by 3 bases and J by 5 bases, with 11 bases between the two germline ends. The germline gives CDR1 MNHEY, CDR2 SMNVEV (reference sequence). CDR3 size: 13 residues. In DNA, the CDR3 is TGTGCCAGCAGTTTGAGAGGAGGGGACGAGCAGTACTTC. Encoded protein: CASSLRGGDEQYF.

The chain joins TRBV30 to TRBJ2-5; 7 bases map to TRBD1. Germline-derived CDR1 and CDR2 are GTSNPN and SVGIG (reference sequence). This CDR3 region has 14 residues. V was clipped by 4 bases and J by 3 bases; unmatched bases: 8. This chain's CDR3 is CAWTYRGREETQYF. The CDR3 DNA sequence: TGTGCCTGGACTTACAGGGGTAGGGAAGAGACCCAGTACTTC.

To note about this clone: At one end, the junction sequence differs from germline, possibly due to a read error. V usage is TRBV14 and J usage is TRBJ2-4; 7 bases map to TRBD1. The germline V gene has CDR1 SGHDN and CDR2 FVKESK. The CDR3 is 14 amino acids. The CDR3 DNA is TGTGCCAGCAGCCAAGGCCTAATCACCGGGACAGCGGTTTTC. Its protein is CASSQGLITGTAVF.

The chain recombines TRBV5-6 with TRBJ2-1; 11 bases agree with TRBD2. From germline, CDR1 is SGHDT and CDR2 YYEEEE. V lost 4 bases and J lost 9; bases outside the gene matches: 6. The CDR3 runs to 14 residues. The CDR3 region is CASSVAGGPVEQFF. The CDR3 DNA reads TGTGCCAGCAGCGTAGCGGGAGGGCCCGTTGAGCAGTTCTTC.

The rearrangement links TRBV19 to TRBJ2-1; 8 nucleotides align to TRBD2. CDR3 length equals 14 residues. Germline CDR1 is LNHDA and CDR2 is SQIVND (reference sequence). Trimming removed 5 bases from V and 6 bases from J; junction bases left unmatched: 6. The DNA of the CDR3 is TGTGCCAGTAGTTTCACGACTAGCGCCAATGAGCAGTTCTTC. Encoded protein: CASSFTTSANEQFF.

This chain joins TRBV5-1 and TRBJ2-1; 7 bases match TRBD1. V lost 4 bases and J lost 7; bases outside the gene matches: 5. CDR3 length equals 13 residues. Germline loops: CDR1 SGHRS, CDR2 YFSETQ. The CDR3 DNA reads as TGCGCCAGCAGCATGGGACAGACAAATGAGCAGTTCTTC. Protein: CASSMGQTNEQFF.

CDR3 residues: CATSTSPQGRGAFF. The CDR3 DNA follows: TGTGCCACCTCAACCTCCCCACAGGGAAGAGGCGCTTTCTTT. The chain links TRBV13 to TRBJ1-1; tentative D call: TRBD1 (6 bases). Trimming took 10 bases from V and 11 from J, leaving 26 bases between them. Germline V gene data show CDR1 as PRHDT and CDR2 as FYEKMQ (reference sequence). The CDR3 spans 14 residues.

The chain joins TRBV7-9 to TRBJ1-1, with D tentatively TRBD1 (6 bases). Trimming removed 5 bases at V and 7 bases at J, with 14 bases between. Germline-derived CDR1 and CDR2 are SEHNR and FQNEAQ (reference sequence). The CDR3 loop spans 13 amino acids. The CDR3 DNA sequence: TGTGCCAGCAGCCAGAAGGACAGACTTGAAGCTTTCTTT. This codes for CASSQKDRLEAFF.

This clone was detected only a few times. The chain has TRBV6-6 and TRBJ1-4; tentative D call: TRBD1 (6 bases). The ends were cut back, 7 bases at V and 11 bases at J, with 20 bases in the middle. This CDR3 spans 14 amino acids. Per germline, CDR1 MNHNY and CDR2 SVGAGI (reference sequence). The CDR3 DNA follows: TGTGCCAGCACCCAGGCCCGGGGGCGGGAGAAACTGTTTTTT. Its translation: CASTQARGREKLFF.

This sequence joins TRBV19 and TRBJ1-5; maybe TRBD1 (6 bases). The CDR3 totals 14 residues. Trimming removed 8 bases at V and 4 bases at J, with 15 bases between. Germline V lookup: CDR1 LNHDA, CDR2 SQIVND (reference sequence). The CDR3 region is CASSDRIGNQPQHF. CDR3 sequence (DNA): TGTGCCAGTTCGGACAGAATAGGGAATCAGCCCCAGCATTTT.

V gene TRBV7-9 combines with J gene TRBJ2-7, with TRBD2 matching over 11 bases. Germline CDR1 reads SEHNR; CDR2 reads FQNEAQ (reference sequence). Trimming at V came to 5 bases and at J to 2 bases, leaving 8 bases not matched to a gene. This CDR3 comprises 16 residues. In DNA form, the CDR3 reads TGTGCCAGCAGCATAGGGCCTAGCGGGAGGCCCTACGAGCAGTACTTC. It encodes CASSIGPSGRPYEQYF.

J is TRBJ2-5 and V is TRBV27, with TRBD2 matching 11 bases. CDR3 length: 16 residues. Germline assignment: CDR1 MNHEY and CDR2 SMNVEV (reference sequence). J gave up 4 bases and V 2 bases, and 6 bases lay outside the gene matches. This CDR3 reads CASSLIGTSGPETQYF. DNA for the CDR3: TGTGCCAGCAGTTTAATAGGGACTAGCGGCCCAGAGACCCAGTACTTC.

The chain uses TRBV2 and TRBJ2-5, with TRBD1 identical over 8 bases. The CDR3 runs 13 residues. Germline values: CDR1 SNHLY, CDR2 FYNNEI. Trimming at V came to 7 bases and at J to 6 bases, leaving 7 bases not matched to a gene. Here the CDR3 DNA reads TGTGCCAGCATGGCAGGGGGCGGGAAGACCCAGTACTTC. Its protein is CASMAGGGKTQYF.

This clone was found once. The chain combines TRBV19 with TRBJ2-4; 7 bases are shared with TRBD1. After removal of 4 bases from V and 1 base from J, the junction contained 10 bases not matched to a gene. This CDR3 contains 17 residues. From germline, CDR1 is LNHDA and CDR2 SQIVND (reference sequence). CDR3 region: CASSRGRQGLAKNIQYF. In DNA form, the CDR3 reads TGTGCCAGTAGTAGGGGAAGACAGGGATTGGCCAAAAACATTCAGTACTTC.

The genes are TRBV5-5 and TRBJ2-3, with D tentatively TRBD2 (6 bases). V lost 0 bases to trimming and J lost 3 bases, with 14 bases between them. Germline CDR1 SGHKS, CDR2 YYEKEE (reference sequence). There are 16 residues in the CDR3. CDR3 in DNA: TGTGCCAGCAGCTTGGCCGAGGTTCGGGGGACAGATACGCAGTATTTT. Its translation is CASSLAEVRGTDTQYF.

The chain joins TRBV10-1 to TRBJ2-7, with D uncertain. Trimming left V 0 bases short and J 6 bases short, with 6 bases between. Germline V gives CDR1 WNHNN, CDR2 SYGVQD (reference sequence). This CDR3 spans 12 amino acids. The CDR3 is CASSESRGEQYF. Written as DNA, the CDR3 is TGCGCCAGCAGTGAGTCCCGAGGCGAGCAGTACTTC.

The chain is built from TRBV19 and TRBJ1-2; the D gene is possibly TRBD1 (5 bases). Germline V CDR1 and CDR2: LNHDA, SQIVND (reference sequence). The CDR3 runs to 11 residues. The V end was cut by 10 bases, the J end by 8 bases, with 14 bases between. The CDR3 DNA reads TGTGCCATCCAGGGCCTGGGGGGCTACACCTTC. Amino acids: CAIQGLGGYTF.

This clone has just one count. The gene calls are TRBV7-2 and TRBJ2-7, with TRBD1 identical over 8 bases. The CDR3 consists of 14 residues. In germline, CDR1 is SGHTA, CDR2 FQGNSA. Trimming at V came to 2 bases and at J to 3 bases, leaving 3 bases not matched to a gene. This chain's CDR3 is CASSLQGAFYEQYF. The DNA for the CDR3 is TGTGCCAGCAGCTTACAGGGGGCGTTCTACGAGCAGTACTTC. Together with reference TRBV7-2 and TRBJ2-7, the CDR3 gives the full variable domain: GAGVSQSPSNKVTEKGKDVELRCDPISGHTALYWYRQSLGQGLEFLIYFQGNSAPDKSGLPSDRFSAERTGGSVSTLTIQRTQQEDSAVYLCASSLQGAFYEQYFGPGTRLTVT.

The chain has TRBV30 and TRBJ2-1; TRBD2 agrees at 11 bases. Germline trimming cut 0 bases from V and 16 bases from J; bases unmatched to any gene: 5. The CDR3 has 12 residues. Germline V gives CDR1 GTSNPN, CDR2 SVGIG (reference sequence). In DNA, the CDR3 is TGTGCCTGGAGTGTCACTAGCGGGAGTTATTTCTTC. Translated, it gives CAWSVTSGSYFF.

The chain employs TRBV18 and TRBJ1-5; TRBD1 agrees at 8 bases. CDR3 length: 13 residues. The V and J ends lost 3 bases and 11 bases, in that order; junction bases with no gene match: 6. Germline loops: CDR1 KGHSH, CDR2 LQKENI. CDR3 sequence reads: CASSPTGVEAQHF. Written as DNA, the CDR3 is TGTGCCAGCTCACCGACAGGGGTTGAGGCCCAGCATTTT.